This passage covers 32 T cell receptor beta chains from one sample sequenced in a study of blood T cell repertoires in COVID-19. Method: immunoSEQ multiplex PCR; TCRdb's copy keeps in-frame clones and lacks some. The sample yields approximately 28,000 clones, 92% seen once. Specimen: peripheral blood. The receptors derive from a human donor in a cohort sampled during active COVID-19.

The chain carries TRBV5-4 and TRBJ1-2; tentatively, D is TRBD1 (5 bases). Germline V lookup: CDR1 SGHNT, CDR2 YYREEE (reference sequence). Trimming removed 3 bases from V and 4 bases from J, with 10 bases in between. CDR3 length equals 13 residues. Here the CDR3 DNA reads TGTGCCAGCAGCTCTCCGGGGGTCTATGGCTACACCTTC. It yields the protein CASSSPGVYGYTF. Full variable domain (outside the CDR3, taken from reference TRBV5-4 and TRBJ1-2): ETGVTQSPTHLIKTRGQQVTLRCSSQSGHNTVSWYQQALGQGPQFIFQYYREEENGRGNFPPRFSGLQFPNYSSELNVNALELDDSALYLCASSSPGVYGYTFGSGTRLTVV.

The CDR3 DNA sequence: TGCGCCAGCAGCTTTTCGAGGGATGACTACACCTTC. Translated, it gives CASSFSRDDYTF. This chain connects TRBV5-1 to TRBJ1-2, with D unclear. Trimming shortened V by 2 bases and J by 10 bases, and 12 bases separated the two germline ends. The germline gives CDR1 SGHRS, CDR2 YFSETQ. This CDR3 spans 12 amino acids.

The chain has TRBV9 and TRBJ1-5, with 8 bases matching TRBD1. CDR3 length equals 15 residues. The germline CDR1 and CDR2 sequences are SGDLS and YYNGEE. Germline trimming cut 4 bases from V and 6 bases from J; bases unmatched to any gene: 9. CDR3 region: CASSPTGGFSQPQHF. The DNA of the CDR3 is TGTGCCAGCAGCCCAACAGGGGGGTTTTCTCAGCCCCAGCATTTT.

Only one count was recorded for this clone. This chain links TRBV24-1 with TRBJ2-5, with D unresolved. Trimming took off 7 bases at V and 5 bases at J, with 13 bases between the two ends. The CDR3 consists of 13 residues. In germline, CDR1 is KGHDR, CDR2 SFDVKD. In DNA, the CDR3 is TGTGCCACCAGCTCCGAGCCTTGGGAGACCCAGTACTTC. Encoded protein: CATSSEPWETQYF.

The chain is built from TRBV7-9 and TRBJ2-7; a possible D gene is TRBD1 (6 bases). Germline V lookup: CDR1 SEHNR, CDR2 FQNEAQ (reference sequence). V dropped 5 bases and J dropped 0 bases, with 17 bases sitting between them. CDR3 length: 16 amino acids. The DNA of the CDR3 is TGTGCCAGCAGCACCTTACCCGCACAGGGCTCCTACGAGCAGTACTTC. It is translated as CASSTLPAQGSYEQYF.

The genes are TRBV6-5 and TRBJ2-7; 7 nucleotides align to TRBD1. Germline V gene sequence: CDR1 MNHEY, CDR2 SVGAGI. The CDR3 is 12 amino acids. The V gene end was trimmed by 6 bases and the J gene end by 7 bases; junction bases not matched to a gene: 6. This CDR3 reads CASRPGQREQYF. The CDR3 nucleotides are TGTGCCAGCAGACCGGGACAGAGAGAGCAGTACTTC.

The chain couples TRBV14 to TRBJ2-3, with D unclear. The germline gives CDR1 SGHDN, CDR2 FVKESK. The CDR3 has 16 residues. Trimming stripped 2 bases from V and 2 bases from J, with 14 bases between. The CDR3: CASSQKALHFTDTQYF. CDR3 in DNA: TGTGCCAGCAGCCAAAAAGCTCTTCACTTCACAGATACGCAGTATTTT.

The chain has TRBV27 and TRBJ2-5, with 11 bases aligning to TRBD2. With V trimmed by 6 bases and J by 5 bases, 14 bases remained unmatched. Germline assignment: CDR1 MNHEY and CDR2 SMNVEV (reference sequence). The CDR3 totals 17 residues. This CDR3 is CASSLNLASGGRETQYF. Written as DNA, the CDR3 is TGTGCCAGCAGCTTAAATCTCGCTAGCGGGGGGCGGGAGACCCAGTACTTC.

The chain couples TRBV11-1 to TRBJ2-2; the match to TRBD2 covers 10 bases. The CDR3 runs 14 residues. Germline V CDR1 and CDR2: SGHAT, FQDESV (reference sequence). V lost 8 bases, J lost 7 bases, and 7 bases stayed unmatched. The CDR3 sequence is CASVAGGPGGELFF. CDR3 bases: TGTGCCAGCGTAGCGGGGGGTCCAGGCGGGGAGCTGTTTTTT.

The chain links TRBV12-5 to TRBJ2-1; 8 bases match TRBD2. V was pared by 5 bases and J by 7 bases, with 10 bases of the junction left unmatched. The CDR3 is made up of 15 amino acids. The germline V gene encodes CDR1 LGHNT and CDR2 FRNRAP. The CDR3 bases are TGTGCTAGTGGTCCCTCTCGGGGGGGAGAGAATGAGCAGTTCTTC. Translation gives CASGPSRGGENEQFF.

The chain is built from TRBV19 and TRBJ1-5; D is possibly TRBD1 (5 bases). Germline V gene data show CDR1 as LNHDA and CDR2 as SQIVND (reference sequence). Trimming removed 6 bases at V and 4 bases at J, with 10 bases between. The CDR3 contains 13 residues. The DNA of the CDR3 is TGTGCCAGTAGATCGACAGAGAATCAGCCCCAGCATTTT. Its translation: CASRSTENQPQHF.

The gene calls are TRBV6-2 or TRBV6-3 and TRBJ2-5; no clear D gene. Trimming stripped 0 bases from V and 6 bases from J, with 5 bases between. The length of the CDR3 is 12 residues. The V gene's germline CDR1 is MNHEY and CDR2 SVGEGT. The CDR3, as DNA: TGTGCCAGCAGTTACTCGAGGCAGACCCAGTACTTC. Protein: CASSYSRQTQYF.

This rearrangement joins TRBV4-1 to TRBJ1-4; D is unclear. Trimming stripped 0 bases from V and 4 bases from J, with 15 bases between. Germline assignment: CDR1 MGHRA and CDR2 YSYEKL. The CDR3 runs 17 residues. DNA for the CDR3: TGCGCCAGCAGCCAAGAAAGGGCGGGAGGAGTTAATGAAAAACTGTTTTTT. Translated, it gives CASSQERAGGVNEKLFF.

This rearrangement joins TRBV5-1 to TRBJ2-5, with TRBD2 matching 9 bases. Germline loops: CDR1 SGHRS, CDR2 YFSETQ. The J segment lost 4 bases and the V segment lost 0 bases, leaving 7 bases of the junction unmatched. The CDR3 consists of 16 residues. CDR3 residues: CASSLGGGGASETQYF. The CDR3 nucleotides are TGCGCCAGCAGCTTGGGTGGCGGGGGGGCGTCAGAGACCCAGTACTTC.

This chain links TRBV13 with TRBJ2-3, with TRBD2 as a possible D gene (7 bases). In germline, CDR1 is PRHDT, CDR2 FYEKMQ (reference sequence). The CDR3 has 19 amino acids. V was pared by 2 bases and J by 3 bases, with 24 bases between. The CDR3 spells CASSLSRGGAVLVTDTQYF. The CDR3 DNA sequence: TGTGCCAGCAGCTTATCTCGAGGGGGGGCGGTTTTGGTGACAGATACGCAGTATTTT.

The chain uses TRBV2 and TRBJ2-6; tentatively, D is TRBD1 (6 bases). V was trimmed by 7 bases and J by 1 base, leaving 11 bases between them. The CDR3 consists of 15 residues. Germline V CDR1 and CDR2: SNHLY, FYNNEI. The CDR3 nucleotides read TGTGCCAGCAACAGCAGGGGATCTGGGGCCAACGTCCTGACTTTC. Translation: CASNSRGSGANVLTF.

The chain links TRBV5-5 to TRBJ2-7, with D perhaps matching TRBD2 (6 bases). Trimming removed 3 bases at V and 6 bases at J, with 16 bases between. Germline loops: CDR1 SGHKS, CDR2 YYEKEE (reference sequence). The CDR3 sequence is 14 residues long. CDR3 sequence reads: CASSSGGGEIEQYF. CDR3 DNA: TGTGCCAGCAGCTCCGGCGGAGGGGAAATCGAGCAGTACTTC.

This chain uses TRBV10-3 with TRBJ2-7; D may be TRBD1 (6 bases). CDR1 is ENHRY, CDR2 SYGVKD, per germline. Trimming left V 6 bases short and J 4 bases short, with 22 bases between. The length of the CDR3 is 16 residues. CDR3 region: CAISPQQGGVVYEQYF. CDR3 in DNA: TGTGCCATCAGCCCTCAACAGGGTGGAGTAGTGTACGAGCAGTACTTC.

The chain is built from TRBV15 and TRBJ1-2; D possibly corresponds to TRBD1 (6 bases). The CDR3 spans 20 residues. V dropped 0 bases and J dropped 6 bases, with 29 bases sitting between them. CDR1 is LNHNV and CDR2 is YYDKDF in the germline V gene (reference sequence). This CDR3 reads CATSRDGDPGHLLGLDGYTF. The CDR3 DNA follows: TGTGCCACCAGCAGAGACGGAGACCCGGGACACCTTTTGGGTTTGGATGGCTACACCTTC.

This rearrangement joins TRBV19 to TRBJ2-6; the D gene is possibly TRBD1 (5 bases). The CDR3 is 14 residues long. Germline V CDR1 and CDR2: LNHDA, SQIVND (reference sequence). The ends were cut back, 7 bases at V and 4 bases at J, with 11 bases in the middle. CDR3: CASTPGSGANVLTF. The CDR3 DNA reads TGTGCCAGTACACCAGGGTCCGGGGCCAACGTCCTGACTTTC.

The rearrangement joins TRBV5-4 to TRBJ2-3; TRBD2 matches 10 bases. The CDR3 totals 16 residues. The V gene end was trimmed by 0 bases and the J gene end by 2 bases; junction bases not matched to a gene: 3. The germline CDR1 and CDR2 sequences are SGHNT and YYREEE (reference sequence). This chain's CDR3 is CASSLVAGGPTDTQYF. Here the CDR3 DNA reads TGTGCCAGCAGCTTGGTAGCGGGGGGACCCACAGATACGCAGTATTTT.

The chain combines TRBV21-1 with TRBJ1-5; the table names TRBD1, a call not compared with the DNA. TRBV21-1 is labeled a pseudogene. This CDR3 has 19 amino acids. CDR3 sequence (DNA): TGTGCCAGCAGCAAAAAAGAACGGGACAGGGTACATCCCAATCAGCCCCAGCATTTT. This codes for CASSKKERDRVHPNQPQHF.

The CDR3 sequence is CASSEVAGGQETQYF. The DNA of the CDR3 is TGTGCCAGCAGTGAAGTGGCAGGGGGTCAAGAGACCCAGTACTTC. This chain links TRBV2 with TRBJ2-5; 7 bases are a match to TRBD1. The CDR3 is made up of 15 amino acids. The germline V gene has CDR1 SNHLY and CDR2 FYNNEI. Unmatched junction bases numbered 4, after V lost 1 base and J lost 2 bases.

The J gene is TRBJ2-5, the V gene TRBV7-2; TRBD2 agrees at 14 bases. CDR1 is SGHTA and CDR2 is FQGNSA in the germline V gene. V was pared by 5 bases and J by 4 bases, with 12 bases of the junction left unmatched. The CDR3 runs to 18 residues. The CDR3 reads CASSLRLTSGGARETQYF. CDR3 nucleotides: TGTGCCAGCAGCCTTCGGCTGACTAGCGGGGGGGCTAGAGAGACCCAGTACTTC.

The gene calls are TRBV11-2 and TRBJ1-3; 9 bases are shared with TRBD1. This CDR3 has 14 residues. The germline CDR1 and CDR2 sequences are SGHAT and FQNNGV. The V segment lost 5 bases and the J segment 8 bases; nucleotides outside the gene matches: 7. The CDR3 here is CASSTPGQGYTIYF. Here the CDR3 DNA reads TGTGCCAGCAGCACCCCGGGACAGGGATACACCATATATTTT. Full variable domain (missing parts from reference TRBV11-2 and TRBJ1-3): EAGVAQSPRYKIIEKRQSVAFWCNPISGHATLYWYQQILGQGPKLLIQFQNNGVVDDSQLPKDRFSAERLKGVDSTLKIQPAKLEDSAVYLCASSTPGQGYTIYFGEGSWLTVV.

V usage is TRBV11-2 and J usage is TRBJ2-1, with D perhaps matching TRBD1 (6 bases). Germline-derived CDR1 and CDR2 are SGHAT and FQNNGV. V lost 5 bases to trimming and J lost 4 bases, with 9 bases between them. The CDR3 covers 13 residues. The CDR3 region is CASSGTPYNEQFF. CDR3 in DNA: TGTGCCAGCAGCGGGACACCATACAATGAGCAGTTCTTC.

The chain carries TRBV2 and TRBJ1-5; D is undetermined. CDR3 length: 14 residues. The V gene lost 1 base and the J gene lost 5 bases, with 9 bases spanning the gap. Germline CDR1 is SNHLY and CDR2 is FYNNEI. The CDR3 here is CASSEDSRYQPQHF. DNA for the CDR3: TGTGCCAGCAGTGAAGATAGCCGTTATCAGCCCCAGCATTTT.

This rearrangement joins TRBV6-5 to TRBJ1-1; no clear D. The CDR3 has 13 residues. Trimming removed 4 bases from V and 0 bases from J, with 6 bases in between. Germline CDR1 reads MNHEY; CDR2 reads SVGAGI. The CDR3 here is CASSLGVNTEAFF. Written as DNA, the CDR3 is TGTGCCAGCAGTTTAGGAGTGAACACTGAAGCTTTCTTT.

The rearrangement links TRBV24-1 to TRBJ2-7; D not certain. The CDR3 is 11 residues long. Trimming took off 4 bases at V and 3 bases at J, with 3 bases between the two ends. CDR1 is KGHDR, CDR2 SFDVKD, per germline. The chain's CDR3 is CATSDSYEQYF. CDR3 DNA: TGTGCCACCAGTGACAGCTACGAGCAGTACTTC.

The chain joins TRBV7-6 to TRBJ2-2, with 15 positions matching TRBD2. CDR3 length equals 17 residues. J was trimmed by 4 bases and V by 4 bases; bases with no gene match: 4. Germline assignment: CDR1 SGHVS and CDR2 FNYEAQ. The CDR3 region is CASSWTSGGAVTGELFF. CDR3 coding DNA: TGTGCCAGCAGCTGGACTAGCGGGGGGGCGGTCACCGGGGAGCTGTTTTTT.

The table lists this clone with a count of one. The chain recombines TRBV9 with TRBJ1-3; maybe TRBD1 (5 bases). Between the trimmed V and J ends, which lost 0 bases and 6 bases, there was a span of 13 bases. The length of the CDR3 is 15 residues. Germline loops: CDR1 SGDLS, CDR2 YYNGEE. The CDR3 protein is CASSVGPGFVNTIYF. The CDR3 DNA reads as TGTGCCAGCAGCGTAGGGCCAGGGTTCGTAAACACCATATATTTT.

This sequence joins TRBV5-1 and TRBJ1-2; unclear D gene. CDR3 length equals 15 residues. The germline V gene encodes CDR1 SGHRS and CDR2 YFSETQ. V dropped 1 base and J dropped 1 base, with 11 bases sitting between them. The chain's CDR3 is CASSLSAALNYGYTF. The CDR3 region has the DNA TGCGCCAGCAGCTTGTCGGCGGCGCTTAACTATGGCTACACCTTC.